The 2 T cell receptor beta chains below were found in one sample sequenced in a study of shared clonotypes between healthy human individuals. TCRdb's copy holds only in-frame clones and misses some; the assay was immunoSEQ multiplex PCR. The top ten hold more than 0.5% of the sample, which has 1,100,000 or so clones, around three quarters seen once. Sequencing used memory CD4+ T cells from PBMCs. The subset is: CD45RA-negative fraction. The receptors were sampled from a man between 18 and 29 years old in good health. Some clones in this sample may be carry-over from other donors' samples.

Concerning this clone: The germline gene is not matched at one end of the junction; a read error may be the cause. The chain combines TRBV5-1 with TRBJ1-2; 10 bases map to TRBD1. The CDR3 loop spans 14 amino acids. Germline assignment: CDR1 SGHRS and CDR2 YFSETQ. Written as DNA, the CDR3 is TGTGCCAGCAGCTTGGGGGACAGGGGTGGTGGCTACACCTTC. Translated: CASSLGDRGGGYTF. Together with reference TRBV5-1 and TRBJ1-2, the CDR3 gives the full variable domain: KAGVTQTPRYLIKTRGQQVTLSCSPISGHRSVSWYQQTPGQGLQFLFEYFSETQRNKGNFPGRFSGRQFSNSRSEMNVSTLELGDSALYLCASSLGDRGGGYTFGSGTRLTVV.

In this sample, this clone turned up a few times. The chain combines TRBV11-2 with TRBJ1-1; no firm D call. CDR1 and CDR2 from the germline V gene are SGHAT and FQNNGV. V was pared by 5 bases and J by 1 base, with 14 bases between. CDR3 length: 15 amino acids. CDR3 coding DNA: TGTGCCAGCAGCACACGACGACGCTCGAACACTGAAGCTTTCTTT. It codes for CASSTRRRSNTEAFF.